Included here is one T cell receptor (beta chain) sequence, with context. Its matching antigen is unknown. Sequence data for DNA of cultured CD4+ T cells were generated by the Oncomine TCR Beta short-read assay. TCRdb reanalysed the PCR reads using MiXCR and keeps one entry per CDR3 protein. The sample includes 9,500 to 15,000 distinct CDR3 sequences, more than 35% of them seen just once. V was pared by 4 bases and J by 0 bases, with 22 bases between. CDR3 length: 19 amino acids. The germline V gene has CDR1 LNHDA and CDR2 SQIVND (reference sequence). The sample belongs to a study of vaccination and CD4 T cells after COVID-19. On the study more broadly: As their vaccination, participants received two doses of either BNT162b2 or mRNA-1273 vaccine. Overlapping spike peptides of SARS-CoV-2, HCoV-NL63, HCoV-OC43 and HCoV-229E stimulated the cells.

The treatment denotes: approximately nine-day PBMC culture with coronavirus spike peptide pools or control peptides (ViraFEST assay). This receptor was taken from a human donor with COVID-19. The specimen sequenced was cultured CD4+ T cells from blood. The V and J genes are TRBV19 and TRBJ1-5; possible D gene TRBD1, 5 bases. The CDR3 here is CASSNQRGRPRYSNQPQHF. Written as DNA, the CDR3 is TGTGCCAGTAGTAACCAGCGGGGACGTCCAAGATATAGCAATCAGCCCCAGCATTTT.